This TCR beta chain is drawn from a study of lymphopenia after photon versus proton radiotherapy. Method: immunoSEQ multiplex PCR; TCRdb's copy keeps in-frame clones and lacks some. The data hold about 30,000 clones, with 85% to 95% observed a single time. Trimming pared 3 bases from V and 2 bases from J, leaving 14 bases between. This CDR3 contains 15 residues. Germline CDR1 is MNHNY and CDR2 is SVGAGI (reference sequence). The TCR was taken from a woman aged 45-59 years with cholangiocarcinoma. The J gene is TRBJ2-7, the V gene TRBV6-6; the D is unclear. The sample consisted of peripheral blood, taken from a patient treated with photon-based radiotherapy. CDR3 loop: CASSYGLRKPYEQYF. CDR3 DNA: TGTGCCAGCAGTTATGGTCTCAGGAAACCCTACGAGCAGTACTTC.